This T cell receptor beta chain appears in the sequencing data of a study of glioma-infiltrating T cells after dendritic cell vaccination. Across the study: Between the early 2000s and the early 2010s, patients got autologous tumor lysate-pulsed dendritic cell vaccines.

Only in-frame clones appear in the TCRdb table, and some are missing; sequencing was by immunoSEQ multiplex PCR. The table includes just under 100,000 clones, around 80% detected once. Germline CDR1 and CDR2: SGDLS and YYNGEE. The CDR3 is 16 amino acids. V was cut by 0 bases and J by 1 base, with 13 bases left in between. The time point denotes: after dendritic cell vaccination, including at tumor progression/relapse. Sequencing was performed on blood, taken after dendritic cell vaccination. This receptor was taken from a human donor with glioblastoma. This chain links TRBV9 with TRBJ1-1; no clear D gene. The CDR3 sequence: CASSVGLLDWNTEAFF. The CDR3 DNA is TGTGCCAGCAGCGTAGGTCTACTAGACTGGAACACTGAAGCTTTCTTT.